This T cell receptor (beta chain) was profiled in a study of blood T cell repertoires in COVID-19. Trimming shortened V by 3 bases and J by 0 bases, and 12 bases separated the two germline ends. The CDR3 spans 16 residues. CDR1 and CDR2 (germline): KGHSH, LQKENI. The method was immunoSEQ multiplex PCR; TCRdb's version includes in-frame clones alone and lacks a portion of them. The table has a few hundred thousand clones, over 80% seen once; the top ten hold over 4.5%. The specimen sequenced was PBMCs or T cells enriched from blood (not recorded which). The sequence derives from a woman aged 50 to 65 who had recovered from COVID-19. The V call is TRBV18, the J call TRBJ1-5; weak D call: TRBD1 (6 bases). CDR3 residues: CASSPPGGPSNQPQHF. The CDR3 DNA reads TGTGCCAGCTCACCCCCGGGGGGCCCTAGCAATCAGCCCCAGCATTTT.